This T cell receptor beta chain came from a study of blood T cell repertoires in COVID-19. CDR3 size: 18 residues. Profiled with immunoSEQ multiplex PCR; TCRdb holds only in-frame clones, not every one. The data hold around 60,000 clones, with 91% observed a single time. The chain combines TRBV21-1 with TRBJ2-7; the table's D call, TRBD2, has no DNA check behind it. TRBV21-1 is recorded as a pseudogene. The sequence was collected from a man in his sixties with acute or convalescent COVID-19. Sequencing was done on a sample of peripheral blood. CDR3 sequence (DNA): TGTGCCAGCAGCCCCCAAAGGCCTAGCGGGAGCCCGGTCTACGAGCAGTACTTC. This encodes CASSPQRPSGSPVYEQYF.